The rows below give T cell receptor beta chains drawn from one sample of a study of T cell responses to AZD1222 COVID-19 vaccine. Libraries were prepared by immunoSEQ multiplex PCR; TCRdb keeps only in-frame clonotypes and omits some of them. The sample holds 60,000 to 75,000 clones, over 85% seen once. Sequenced material: peripheral blood, taken on day 0 of AZD1222 vaccination. The origin of the receptors is an adult in good health. Both conserved end residues are part of each CDR3. Fields, in order: clone size, V gene, CDR3 length, CDR3 protein. Clone size is given for some rows only: seen once, a few or many times, or a class if the clone is expanded.

NA TRBV5-1 15 CASSYLVNNNYGYTF
once TRBV5-4 14 CASSLGGGPTEAFF
few TRBV19 19 CASSIAGLAENSGANVLTF
NA TRBV29-1 12 CSVGRGNYGYTF
NA TRBV12-5 14 CASGLRTGHTEAFF
NA TRBV9 14 CASSYTGGSDEQYF
NA TRBV13 14 CASSLDRGNTEAFF
NA TRBV15 15 CATSRTTGGRNEQYF
NA TRBV15 17 CATSRGTGRGNTGELFF
NA TRBV2 15 CASTIRGGYLNEQFF
once TRBV7-2 15 CASSSIAGAPGELFF
NA TRBV5-1 15 CASSLGSGRNYGYTF
NA TRBV5-1 14 CASSYRTGPSEQYF
medium-sized TRBV6-1 14 CASSDGVSGNTIYF
NA TRBV20-1 14 CSASSGWVNQPQHF
once TRBV7-8 16 CASSLGGGAIRETQYF
NA TRBV2 16 CASRGRGGSSSYEQYF
NA TRBV12-3/TRBV12-4 11 CASSNRNTIYF
NA TRBV6-5 13 CASMGPYNSPLHF
NA TRBV5-4 14 CASSSGQATGELFF
NA TRBV18 12 CASSPLGIEAFF
NA TRBV10-3 14 CATRDSSESGELFF
NA TRBV5-4 15 CASSLGQSSGNTIYF
NA TRBV6-5 14 CASSLDRVYSPLHF
NA TRBV7-6 14 CASSLGGVSYEQYF
NA TRBV6-5 16 CASSSKGRGRGQPQHF
NA TRBV9 15 CASSVVVSGANVLTF
NA TRBV6-2/TRBV6-3 19 CASSYSKWQGRSYNSPLHF
once TRBV5-6 15 CASSLALGSGSPLHF
NA TRBV6-5 14 CASSYSGGETEAFF
NA TRBV6-5 16 CASSYSPGITGNTIYF
NA TRBV3-1/TRBV3-2 14 CASSPRGLNTEAFF
NA TRBV6-6 13 CASRSGGTDTQYF
NA TRBV4-1 15 CASSPHGQGASEAFF
once TRBV2 14 CASSGQGRVSPLHF
NA TRBV19 14 CASNTGEGRYGYTF
NA TRBV6-5 15 CASSYSGEGGYGYTF
NA TRBV30 13 CAWSELSTDTQYF
NA TRBV30 17 CAWSVGGAMSSGNTIYF
NA TRBV19 18 CASSPWTGGAATNEKLFF
NA TRBV27 16 CASSLPRDRKDSPLHF
NA TRBV2 13 CASSATGNYGYTF
NA TRBV19 12 CASSTMGTEAFF
NA TRBV2 15 CASSEDRGRSEKLFF
once TRBV5-1 17 CASSLVVSAGIQETQYF
NA TRBV12-5 13 CASGRVGDTEAFF
NA TRBV27 15 CASSLRDRARNEQFF
NA TRBV2 14 CASNEVLSTDTQYF
NA TRBV6-5 15 CASSLRGAGDSPLHF
NA TRBV10-3 12 CATRERAYEQYF
NA TRBV6-6 14 CASSSGLNNSPLHF
NA TRBV6-5 14 CASSYSIRNQPQHF
NA TRBV7-8 17 CASSLNPGRTGANVLTF
NA TRBV18 17 CASSPPGLAGNTGELFF
NA TRBV4-1 16 CASSSLAGAVGETQYF
NA TRBV6-4 12 CASSVGTNEQFF
NA TRBV10-1 15 CASSESGPPRNEQFF
NA TRBV2 13 CASRSTGRGSKFF
NA TRBV5-1 12 CASSLRGHEQFF
NA TRBV5-5 16 CASSLKYRQDGNTIYF